Described below is a single TCR beta chain sequence and its context. The antigen is undetermined. RNA totalling about 0.5 to 1 ug underwent reverse transcription with random hexamers. Amplification of TCR beta CDR3 spanned 54 Vbeta and 13 Jbeta via immunoSEQ multiplex PCR. TCRdb passed the immunoSEQ multiplex PCR reads through MiXCR, listing each CDR3 protein once. The data hold some 170,000 distinct CDR3 sequences, with approximately 93% observed a single time. This sample is part of a study of CD8 T cells in Susac syndrome. Study observations and caveats: In its TCR sequencing and HLA analysis, the study acknowledged that the number of individuals was relatively small.

Treatment-naive patients with stable or active relapsing-remitting disease were the multiple sclerosis controls. TEMRA cells underwent FACS enrichment and CD8+ and CD4+ T cells underwent negative isolation. CDR1 and CDR2 (germline): LGHDT, YNNKEL (reference sequence). The ends lost 4 bases at V and 4 bases at J; junction bases unmatched: 6. The CDR3 runs 14 residues. This chain joins TRBV3-1 and TRBJ2-7, with TRBD2 matching over 8 bases. The sequencing sample was made of CD4+ T cells from PBMCs. The receptor was derived from a human donor with multiple sclerosis. The CDR3 protein is CASSPRGGRYEQYF. Written as DNA, the CDR3 is TGTGCCAGCAGCCCCCGGGGGGGACGGTACGAGCAGTACTTC.